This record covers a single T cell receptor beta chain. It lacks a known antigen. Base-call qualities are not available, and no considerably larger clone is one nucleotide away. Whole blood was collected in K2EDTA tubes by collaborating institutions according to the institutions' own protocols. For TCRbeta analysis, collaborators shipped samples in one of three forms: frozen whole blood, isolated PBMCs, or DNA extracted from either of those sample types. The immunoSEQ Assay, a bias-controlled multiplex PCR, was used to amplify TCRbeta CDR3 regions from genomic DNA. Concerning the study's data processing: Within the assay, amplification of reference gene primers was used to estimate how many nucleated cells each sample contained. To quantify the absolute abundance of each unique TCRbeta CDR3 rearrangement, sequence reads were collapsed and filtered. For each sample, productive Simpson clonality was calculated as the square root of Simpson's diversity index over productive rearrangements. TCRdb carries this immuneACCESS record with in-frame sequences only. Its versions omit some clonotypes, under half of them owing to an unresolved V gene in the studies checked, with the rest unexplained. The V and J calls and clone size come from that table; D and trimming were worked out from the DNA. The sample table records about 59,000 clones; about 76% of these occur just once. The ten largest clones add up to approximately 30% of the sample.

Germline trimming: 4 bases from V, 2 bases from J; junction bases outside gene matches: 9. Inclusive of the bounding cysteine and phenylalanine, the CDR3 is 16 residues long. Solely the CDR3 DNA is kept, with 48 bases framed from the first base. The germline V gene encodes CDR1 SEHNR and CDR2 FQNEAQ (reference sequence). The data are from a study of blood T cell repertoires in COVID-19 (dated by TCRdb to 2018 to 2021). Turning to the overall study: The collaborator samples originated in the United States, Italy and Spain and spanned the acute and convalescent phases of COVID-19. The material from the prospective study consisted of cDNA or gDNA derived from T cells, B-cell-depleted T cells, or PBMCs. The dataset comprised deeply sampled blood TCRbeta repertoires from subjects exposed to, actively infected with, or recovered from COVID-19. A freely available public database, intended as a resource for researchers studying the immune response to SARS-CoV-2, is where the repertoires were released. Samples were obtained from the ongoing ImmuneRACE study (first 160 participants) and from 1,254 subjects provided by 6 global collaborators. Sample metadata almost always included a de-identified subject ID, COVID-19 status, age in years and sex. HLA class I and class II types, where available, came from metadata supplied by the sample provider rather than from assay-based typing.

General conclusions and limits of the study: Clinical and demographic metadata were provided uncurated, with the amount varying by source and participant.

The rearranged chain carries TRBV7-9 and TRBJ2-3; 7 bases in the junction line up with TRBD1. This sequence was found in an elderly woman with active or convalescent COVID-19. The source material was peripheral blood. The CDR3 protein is CASSSDRRPNTDTQYF. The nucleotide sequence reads TGTGCCAGCAGCTCGGACAGGAGGCCTAACACAGATACGCAGTATTTT.